This section outlines one TCR beta chain sequence together with its context. Germline loops: CDR1 SGHRS, CDR2 YFSETQ. The CDR3 runs 14 residues. Trimming removed 4 bases at V and 0 bases at J, with 10 bases between. Sequenced by immunoSEQ multiplex PCR; TCRdb stores in-frame clones only, minus some. The sample has a few hundred thousand clones, over 75% seen once. This specimen belongs to a study of shared clonotypes between healthy human individuals. The sequenced material came from memory CD8+ T cells sorted from blood. Subset denoted: CD45RO+ cells pooled with CCR7-negative TemRA cells. The receptor was isolated from a man between 18 and 29 years old in good health. This chain uses TRBV5-1 with TRBJ1-1; D gene unclear. The CDR3 spells CASSIGRLNTEAFF. The CDR3 DNA follows: TGCGCCAGCAGCATCGGACGGTTGAACACTGAAGCTTTCTTT. Filled out from reference TRBV5-1 and TRBJ1-1, the complete variable domain reads KAGVTQTPRYLIKTRGQQVTLSCSPISGHRSVSWYQQTPGQGLQFLFEYFSETQRNKGNFPGRFSGRQFSNSRSEMNVSTLELGDSALYLCASSIGRLNTEAFFGQGTRLTVV.